The present TCR beta chain was sequenced within a study of cytomegalovirus exposure and HLA in healthy donors (dated by TCRdb to 2017 to 2019). As for the study more broadly: A later analysis indicated that the 90 to 150 validation repertoires were generated on the platform also employed for the approximately 690 repertoires of the first cohort. A separate validation cohort of 90 to 150 different subjects was used in addition to the approximately 640-subject first cohort. To predict cytomegalovirus infection status, the study brought together high-throughput TCR immunosequencing, statistical association of individual TCRs with disease status, and machine learning. The study aimed to test whether cataloging public T cell receptors could reveal signatures of past pathogen exposure. Broad study findings and their caveats: Three of the identified cytomegalovirus-associated TCR beta chains were confirmed in vitro to be specific for cytomegalovirus antigens. In a later analysis, TCRs clustered in the first cohort were found to also tend to co-occur in the 120 or so validation repertoires, with approximately 95% of cluster scores above 0. The validation cohort had no HLA typing available for a later analysis, so co-occurrence within that cohort was assessed over all 130 or so repertoires. In the study, 164 TCR beta chains were listed as associated with cytomegalovirus. Most TCR sequences were observed very rarely across donors, whereas some public TCRs were present in many individuals. In both the original and validation cohorts, the classifier was reported to diagnose cytomegalovirus status with high specificity and sensitivity. It was suggested by the authors that the approach could potentially be generalized to other disease states and immunological phenotypes.

Donors formed part of the validation cohort, which comprised 120 subjects and was distinct from the first cohort of fewer than 750 subjects. The library was obtained by the immunoSEQ multiplex PCR assay. The original pipeline was this. A statistical classification framework was built to diagnose cytomegalovirus status from the catalog of TCR beta chain sequences. Imported from immuneACCESS, the table was reduced by TCRdb to in-frame sequences with V and J called. These copies leave out some clones; in studies compared against another copy, an unresolved V gene accounts for under half, and the cause of the remainder is not known. V, J and clone size were drawn from that table, and D and trimming were deduced from the DNA. This sample gives 150,000 to 180,000 clones in total; approximately 86% of them show up just once. The top ten hold about 22% of the sample. Worth noting for this clone: Its antigen target is currently unknown. Base qualities were left out, and no much larger clone turns up one base away.

Via the germline V gene, CDR1 is SGHNT and CDR2 YENEEA. Trimming costs V 1 base and J 7 bases, and their ends lie 14 bases apart. Inclusive of the bounding cysteine and phenylalanine, the CDR3 is 15 residues long. Only the CDR3 region is kept as DNA, spanning 45 bases read in frame from base 1. The sequence joins TRBV11-3 to TRBJ2-1, with TRBD2 tentatively as D gene (7 bases match). The material sequenced was PBMCs. The TCR sequence derives from a man aged 18 to 29 in good health and CMV-seropositive. The CDR3 in this case is CASSLGGGRFNEQFF. The bases are TGTGCCAGCAGCTTAGGGGGGGGCAGGTTTAATGAGCAGTTCTTC. Extended through the reference TRBV11-3 and TRBJ2-1 proteins, this CDR3 yields the full variable domain: EAGVVQSPRYKIIEKKQPVAFWCNPISGHNTLYWYLQNLGQGPELLIRYENEEAVDDSQLPKDRFSAERLKGVDSTLKIQPAELGDSAVYLCASSLGGGRFNEQFFGPGTRLTVL.